This T cell receptor beta chain derives from a study of STAT5B mutations in CD4+ large granular lymphocyte leukemia. The data were produced by immunoSEQ multiplex PCR, yet TCRdb's version contains in-frame clones alone and is incomplete. The table has roughly 30,000 clones, around four fifths seen once; the top ten hold about 4%. Control samples were healthy donors' buffy coats. Points on this clone: Its target is not known.

Overall study findings and caveats: Patient CD4-sorted repertoires stayed more clonal than healthy ones after leukemic-clone removal.

The sequenced sample was CD4+ T cells from blood buffy coats. This receptor was obtained from a human donor in good health.

The CDR3 nucleotides are TGTGCCAGCAGTTCGACAGGAAACTATGGCTACACCTTC. It specifies CASSSTGNYGYTF. The chain recombines TRBV6-6 with TRBJ1-2; possible D gene TRBD1, 6 bases. The CDR3 sequence is 13 residues long. The germline V gene has CDR1 MNHNY and CDR2 SVGAGI (reference sequence). Trimming shortened V by 4 bases and J by 2 bases, and 8 bases separated the two germline ends.